A single sample gave rise to the 29 T cell receptor beta chains below, sequenced in a study of cytomegalovirus exposure and HLA in healthy donors. PCR used 60 Vbeta primers and 13 Jbeta primers. Clones were read by immunoSEQ multiplex PCR, and TCRdb kept only the in-frame ones, dropping some. The sample carries about 100,000 clones, about 74% recorded once. The specimen sequenced was PBMCs. The receptors were gathered from a male donor in good health and CMV-seropositive.

This clone was found once. The chain has TRBV4-1 and TRBJ1-5; D is unclear. The germline V gene encodes CDR1 MGHRA and CDR2 YSYEKL. The CDR3 is 16 amino acids. Trimming took off 0 bases at V and 4 bases at J, with 13 bases between the two ends. CDR3 nucleotides: TGCGCCAGCAGCCAAGATCCGAGGGTACGGAATCAGCCCCAGCATTTT. Translating gives CASSQDPRVRNQPQHF.

The chain carries TRBV29-1 and TRBJ2-3; 15 nucleotides match TRBD2. The CDR3 sequence is 17 residues long. Germline trimming cut 6 bases from V and 1 base from J; bases unmatched to any gene: 8. CDR1 SQVTM and CDR2 ANQGSEA come from the germline V gene. CDR3 sequence: CSVARGTSGRRTDTQYF. DNA of the CDR3: TGCAGCGTGGCTAGGGGGACTAGCGGGAGGCGCACAGATACGCAGTATTTT.

V usage is TRBV6-5 and J usage is TRBJ1-1, with 10 bases lining up with TRBD1. The V gene end was trimmed by 6 bases and the J gene end by 9 bases; junction bases not matched to a gene: 7. Per the germline V gene, CDR1 is MNHEY and CDR2 is SVGAGI. The CDR3 has 13 residues. CDR3 sequence (DNA): TGTGCCAGCAGCCCTGGACAGGGGGGAAAAGCTTTCTTT. It encodes CASSPGQGGKAFF.

The rearrangement joins TRBV19 to TRBJ2-2; TRBD2 is a possible D gene (5 bases). The germline V gene has CDR1 LNHDA and CDR2 SQIVND (reference sequence). Trimming took off 7 bases at V and 0 bases at J, with 9 bases between the two ends. The CDR3 length is 14 residues. CDR3 nucleotides: TGTGCCAGTACGGAGACTACGAACACCGGGGAGCTGTTTTTT. It codes for CASTETTNTGELFF.

The chain uses TRBV6-5 and TRBJ2-1; TRBD2 is a possible D gene (5 bases). CDR1 and CDR2 (germline): MNHEY, SVGAGI. V lost 3 bases, J lost 9 bases, and 15 bases lay in between. This CDR3 is built from 14 residues. In DNA, the CDR3 is TGTGCCAGCAGTTATGGGTCTAGCCTCGGTGAGCAGTTCTTC. Its translation is CASSYGSSLGEQFF.

The chain employs TRBV29-1 and TRBJ1-1, with 8 bases that match TRBD1. The CDR3 runs 12 residues. V was pared by 8 bases and J by 3 bases, with 5 bases of the junction left unmatched. Germline assignment: CDR1 SQVTM and CDR2 ANQGSEA. The CDR3 here is CSFRDRHTEAFF. The DNA for the CDR3 is TGCAGCTTTCGGGACAGGCACACTGAAGCTTTCTTT.

This chain connects TRBV29-1 to TRBJ2-7; D is undetermined. Germline CDR1 SQVTM, CDR2 ANQGSEA. The CDR3 covers 11 residues. Deletions cut 4 bases from V and 3 bases from J, with 7 bases between. CDR3 loop: CSVVMSYEQYF. The CDR3 DNA is TGCAGCGTTGTAATGAGCTACGAGCAGTACTTC.

This clone was counted only a few times. The chain uses TRBV5-1 and TRBJ2-7; 11 bases match TRBD2. The V segment lost 0 bases and the J segment 4 bases; nucleotides outside the gene matches: 9. CDR3 length: 17 amino acids. CDR1 and CDR2 (germline): SGHRS, YFSETQ. The CDR3 is CASSLDLAGGQMYEQYF. CDR3 nucleotides: TGCGCCAGCAGCTTGGATCTAGCGGGAGGCCAGATGTACGAGCAGTACTTC.

The chain combines TRBV7-9 with TRBJ2-7; 10 nucleotides agree with TRBD2. V was pared by 5 bases and J by 0 bases, with 4 bases of the junction left unmatched. The CDR3 consists of 15 residues. Germline-derived CDR1 and CDR2 are SEHNR and FQNEAQ (reference sequence). The CDR3 region is CASSPLAGASYEQYF. The CDR3, as DNA: TGTGCCAGCAGCCCTCTAGCGGGGGCCTCCTACGAGCAGTACTTC.

The J gene is TRBJ2-7, the V gene TRBV5-1; D unresolved. CDR3 size: 13 residues. Germline values: CDR1 SGHRS, CDR2 YFSETQ. Trimming stripped 0 bases from V and 3 bases from J, with 7 bases between. The CDR3 DNA reads as TGCGCCAGCAGCTTGGCCCGCAGCTACGAGCAGTACTTC. It is translated as CASSLARSYEQYF.

This clone showed up just once. This rearrangement joins TRBV9 to TRBJ2-1; 11 bases are shared with TRBD2. The CDR3 is 14 residues long. J was trimmed by 7 bases and V by 2 bases; bases with no gene match: 2. Germline-derived CDR1 and CDR2 are SGDLS and YYNGEE. The CDR3 DNA sequence: TGTGCCAGCAGCGTTAGCGGGAGGGTTAATGAGCAGTTCTTC. Protein: CASSVSGRVNEQFF. The whole variable domain, remainder taken from reference TRBV9 and TRBJ2-1, is DSGVTQTPKHLITATGQRVTLRCSPRSGDLSVYWYQQSLDQGLQFLIQYYNGEERAKGNILERFSAQQFPDLHSELNLSSLELGDSALYFCASSVSGRVNEQFFGPGTRLTVL.

The J gene is TRBJ2-1, the V gene TRBV6-1, with D possibly TRBD1 on 5 matching bases. Trimming pared 2 bases from V and 0 bases from J, leaving 8 bases between. Germline loops: CDR1 MNHNS, CDR2 SASEGT. This CDR3 has 15 residues. The CDR3 DNA is TGTGCCAGCAGTGAAAGGGGAAGCTCCTACAATGAGCAGTTCTTC. This translates into CASSERGSSYNEQFF.

This clone was found a few times. This chain uses TRBV7-9 with TRBJ2-5, with a tentative D call TRBD1 (6 bases). The DNA matches TRBJ2-7 better at its end, which makes the J call doubtful. The germline V gene has CDR1 SEHNR and CDR2 FQNEAQ (reference sequence). CDR3 length: 12 residues. CDR3 sequence: CASSWGPYEQYF. In nucleotides, the CDR3 is TGTGCCAGCAGCTGGGGGCCATACGAGCAGTACTTC.

This clone was seen just once. Within the sample, other DNA sequences also encode this same CDR3. The chain recombines TRBV7-7 with TRBJ2-2; 7 nucleotides line up with TRBD2. The germline CDR1 and CDR2 sequences are SSHAT and FNYEAQ (reference sequence). The CDR3 is 13 residues long. V shed 5 bases and J 6 bases; nucleotides not matched to a gene: 3. CDR3 region: CASSLTSAGELFF. The CDR3 DNA reads as TGTGCCAGCAGCCTTACTAGCGCCGGGGAGCTGTTTTTT. The variable domain in full, with the rest retrieved from reference TRBV7-7 and TRBJ2-2, is GAGVSQSPRYKVTKRGQDVTLRCDPISSHATLYWYQQALGQGPEFLTYFNYEAQPDKSGLPSDRFSAERPEGSISTLTIQRTEQRDSAMYRCASSLTSAGELFFGEGSRLTVL.

V gene TRBV7-9 combines with J gene TRBJ2-3; 7 bases align to TRBD1. The CDR3 totals 17 residues. The germline CDR1 and CDR2 sequences are SEHNR and FQNEAQ (reference sequence). Germline trimming cut 1 base from V and 0 bases from J; bases unmatched to any gene: 7. CDR3: CASSLGYGTASTDTQYF. CDR3 coding DNA: TGTGCCAGCAGCTTAGGCTACGGGACAGCTAGCACAGATACGCAGTATTTT.

The rearrangement uses TRBV14 and TRBJ2-2; 8 positions agree with TRBD2. Germline V CDR1 and CDR2: SGHDN, FVKESK. The V gene end was trimmed by 4 bases and the J gene end by 5 bases; junction bases not matched to a gene: 9. The CDR3 runs to 16 residues. The CDR3 reads CASSRITSGRTGELFF. Written as DNA, the CDR3 is TGTGCCAGCAGCCGGATCACTAGCGGTCGAACCGGGGAGCTGTTTTTT.

V usage is TRBV7-2 and J usage is TRBJ1-5; 7 bases are shared with TRBD1. The CDR3 contains 14 residues. CDR1 SGHTA and CDR2 FQGNSA come from the germline V gene. V lost 5 bases, J lost 7 bases, and 8 bases stayed unmatched. The CDR3 spells CASSVSTGSQPQHF. The CDR3 bases are TGTGCCAGCAGCGTCTCGACAGGGTCCCAGCCCCAGCATTTT. The whole variable domain, filled in from reference TRBV7-2 and TRBJ1-5, reads GAGVSQSPSNKVTEKGKDVELRCDPISGHTALYWYRQSLGQGLEFLIYFQGNSAPDKSGLPSDRFSAERTGGSVSTLTIQRTQQEDSAVYLCASSVSTGSQPQHFGDGTRLSIL.

V usage is TRBV7-2 and J usage is TRBJ2-1; tentatively, D is TRBD2 (6 bases). V was cut by 4 bases and J by 1 base, with 11 bases left in between. The CDR3 has 15 amino acids. The V gene's germline CDR1 is SGHTA and CDR2 FQGNSA. This chain's CDR3 is CASSYRGGSYNEQFF. The CDR3 region has the DNA TGTGCCAGCAGCTACCGTGGAGGGTCCTACAATGAGCAGTTCTTC.

The chain employs TRBV7-2 and TRBJ1-5; unclear D gene. V lost 1 base, J lost 2 bases, and 9 bases lay in between. Germline V gene data show CDR1 as SGHTA and CDR2 as FQGNSA. The CDR3 extends over 15 amino acids. Written as DNA, the CDR3 is TGTGCCAGCAGCTTAGGGAATCAGGGCAATCAGCCCCAGCATTTT. Encoded protein: CASSLGNQGNQPQHF.

The chain recombines TRBV28 with TRBJ2-5, with TRBD2 matching over 12 bases. The end of the DNA is better explained by TRBJ2-7, so the J call may be wrong. Germline-derived CDR1 and CDR2 are MDHEN and SYDVKM. The CDR3 covers 14 residues. The CDR3 spells CASRRLAGVSEQYF. The CDR3 coding sequence is TGTGCCAGCAGGAGACTAGCGGGAGTTAGCGAGCAGTACTTC.

The chain joins TRBV19 to TRBJ1-1, with D possibly being TRBD1 (6 bases). Germline CDR1 LNHDA, CDR2 SQIVND (reference sequence). There are 16 residues in the CDR3. Trimming took 5 bases from V and 0 from J, leaving 16 bases between them. The CDR3 reads CASSRGGPTMNTEAFF. The CDR3 nucleotides are TGTGCCAGTAGTCGCGGGGGGCCTACCATGAACACTGAAGCTTTCTTT.

The V call is TRBV11-2, the J call TRBJ2-7, with D possibly TRBD1 on 5 matching bases. This CDR3 spans 14 amino acids. Trimming pared 0 bases from V and 6 bases from J, leaving 12 bases between. Germline V CDR1 and CDR2: SGHAT, FQNNGV. CDR3 sequence reads: CASSLELTGSEQYF. The CDR3 DNA follows: TGTGCCAGCAGCTTAGAGTTAACAGGCTCCGAGCAGTACTTC.

V gene TRBV18 combines with J gene TRBJ2-7; D perhaps matches TRBD1 (6 bases). V gave up 0 bases and J gave up 2 bases, with 8 bases separating them. The CDR3 runs 14 residues. Germline CDR1 and CDR2: KGHSH and LQKENI. The CDR3, as DNA: TGTGCCAGCTCACCACCCGGGACAACCTACGAGCAGTACTTC. This encodes CASSPPGTTYEQYF.

CDR3 protein: CASSPSGQATNEKLFF. The CDR3 coding sequence is TGCGCCAGCAGCCCCTCAGGACAGGCAACTAATGAAAAACTGTTTTTT. The chain carries TRBV5-1 and TRBJ1-4; the match to TRBD1 covers 7 bases. The V and J ends lost 4 bases and 0 bases, in that order; junction bases with no gene match: 6. CDR3 length equals 16 residues. CDR1 and CDR2 from the germline V gene are SGHRS and YFSETQ.

The genes are TRBV5-5 and TRBJ2-7, with a weak D call TRBD1 (5 bases). The CDR3 has 15 residues. CDR1 is SGHKS and CDR2 is YYEKEE in the germline V gene (reference sequence). Trimming left V 0 bases short and J 4 bases short, with 14 bases between. CDR3 in amino acids: CASSLGTGAKYEQYF. The DNA of the CDR3 is TGTGCCAGCAGCTTGGGTACAGGCGCAAAGTACGAGCAGTACTTC.

V and J are TRBV7-7 and TRBJ2-5, with D possibly TRBD2 on 5 matching bases. Germline CDR1 and CDR2: SSHAT and FNYEAQ (reference sequence). V was cut by 3 bases and J by 5 bases, with 10 bases left in between. The CDR3 length is 13 residues. DNA for the CDR3: TGTGCCAGCAGCTTGACTAAATGGGAGACCCAGTACTTC. Its translation: CASSLTKWETQYF.

The chain combines TRBV9 with TRBJ1-1, with D perhaps matching TRBD1 (6 bases). Germline values: CDR1 SGDLS, CDR2 YYNGEE. The CDR3 consists of 18 residues. V gave up 4 bases and J gave up 1 base, with 23 bases separating them. The CDR3 nucleotides read TGTGCCAGCAGCAGAGGGGGAACGGCAGGGGTCGGGAACACTGAAGCTTTCTTT. Encoded protein: CASSRGGTAGVGNTEAFF. The full variable domain, in which reference TRBV9 and TRBJ1-1 provide the parts outside the CDR3, is DSGVTQTPKHLITATGQRVTLRCSPRSGDLSVYWYQQSLDQGLQFLIQYYNGEERAKGNILERFSAQQFPDLHSELNLSSLELGDSALYFCASSRGGTAGVGNTEAFFGQGTRLTVV.

The chain recombines TRBV7-9 with TRBJ2-6, with 7 bases aligning to TRBD1. The germline gives CDR1 SEHNR, CDR2 FQNEAQ (reference sequence). J gave up 4 bases and V 1 base, and 4 bases lay outside the gene matches. The CDR3 is 16 residues long. The CDR3 spells CASSLGTGGGANVLTF. The CDR3 DNA reads as TGTGCCAGCAGCTTAGGGACAGGTGGAGGGGCCAACGTCCTGACTTTC.

The chain employs TRBV7-2 and TRBJ1-4, with 7 nucleotides matching TRBD1. The length of the CDR3 is 14 residues. Germline assignment: CDR1 SGHTA and CDR2 FQGNSA. With 5 bases clipped from V and 5 bases from J, the junction kept 5 bases outside the gene matches. CDR3 sequence: CASSPGQLNEKLFF. The CDR3 coding sequence is TGTGCCAGCAGCCCGGGACAGTTAAATGAAAAACTGTTTTTT. Together with reference TRBV7-2 and TRBJ1-4, the CDR3 gives the full variable domain: GAGVSQSPSNKVTEKGKDVELRCDPISGHTALYWYRQSLGQGLEFLIYFQGNSAPDKSGLPSDRFSAERTGGSVSTLTIQRTQQEDSAVYLCASSPGQLNEKLFFGSGTQLSVL.